One T cell receptor beta chain is described in this entry. Original data processing: The authors estimated nucleated cell counts from reference gene primer amplification. Here immunoSEQ multiplex PCR was the method, and the copy in TCRdb shows in-frame clones only, minus some. V and J calls and clone size are copied from that table; D and trimming were computed from the DNA. Among hundreds of thousands of clones listed, about 85% were seen once. The data derive from a study of blood T cell repertoires in COVID-19. At the level of the study: T cells, B-cell-depleted T cells, or PBMCs supplied cDNA or gDNA.

Everyone who took part was roughly 18 to 89 years old, and they came from about two dozen US areas. The V and J ends lost 6 bases and 7 bases respectively, with 12 bases between them. Germline-derived CDR1 and CDR2 are LGHNA and YSLEER. This CDR3 has 13 amino acids. The chain has TRBV4-3 and TRBJ1-4; D gene uncertain. The specimen was PBMCs or T cells enriched from blood (not recorded which). The sequence came from a woman aged 25 to 39 who had been exposed to COVID-19. CDR3 region: CASRGMGGEKLFF. The CDR3 coding sequence is TGCGCCAGCAGGGGGATGGGAGGTGAAAAACTGTTTTTT.